This record covers a single TCR beta chain. These data belong to a study of blood T cell repertoires in COVID-19. Study-wide background: COVID-19 samples from acute and convalescent phases originated in the United States, Italy and Spain. The cDNA or gDNA used as material had been derived from T cells, B-cell-depleted T cells, or PBMCs.

As originally analysed: Amplified reference gene primers provided the basis for estimating nucleated cell counts. The protocol was immunoSEQ multiplex PCR, while the TCRdb copy is restricted to in-frame clones and leaves out a portion. That table is the source of V, J and clone size, and D and trimming were worked out from the DNA. The sample shows about 99,000 clones, roughly 84% of them seen only once. CDR1 and CDR2 from the germline V gene are MNHEY and SVGAGI. The CDR3 length is 16 residues. With 2 bases removed from V and 4 bases from J, the gap between germline ends came to 17 bases. The chain is built from TRBV6-5 and TRBJ2-5; TRBD2 is a possible D gene (6 bases). The source is a human donor in a cohort sampled during active COVID-19. Sequences were obtained from peripheral blood. This CDR3 reads CASSYAGPSEVETQYF. As DNA, the CDR3 is TGTGCCAGCAGTTACGCGGGACCCTCGGAGGTAGAGACCCAGTACTTC.